The clone carrying this TCR beta chain was counted only a few times. The antigen remains undetermined. Uncontrolled infection, other autoimmune disease, pregnancy or lactation disqualified patients from enrolment. The sample originates from a study of T cells in Graves' hyperthyroidism and ophthalmopathy. Whole-study context: The initial diagnosis was the point when peripheral blood was collected, ahead of any treatment. General observations from the study: Ophthalmopathy got predicted by the model a median approximately 6.3 months before its onset.

CDR1 SGHRS and CDR2 YFSETQ come from the germline V gene. This CDR3 is built from 15 residues. Deletions cut 0 bases from V and 2 bases from J, with 12 bases between. What was amplified from RNA transcripts were TCR beta CDR3 regions. The HTBI primer set was used in a first-round RT-PCR of the TCR CDR3. Using its own MiXCR run on the multiplex PCR reads, TCRdb lists one record per CDR3 protein. Of hundreds of thousands of distinct CDR3 sequences listed, under 20% are singletons. The sequence came from a young woman with Graves' hyperthyroidism. The chain is built from TRBV5-1 and TRBJ2-7; a weak D match, TRBD2 (6 bases). Sequenced input: blood. The CDR3 sequence is CASSLGGAVPYEQYF. The CDR3 DNA sequence: TGCGCCAGCAGCTTGGGCGGGGCCGTCCCCTACGAGCAGTACTTC.